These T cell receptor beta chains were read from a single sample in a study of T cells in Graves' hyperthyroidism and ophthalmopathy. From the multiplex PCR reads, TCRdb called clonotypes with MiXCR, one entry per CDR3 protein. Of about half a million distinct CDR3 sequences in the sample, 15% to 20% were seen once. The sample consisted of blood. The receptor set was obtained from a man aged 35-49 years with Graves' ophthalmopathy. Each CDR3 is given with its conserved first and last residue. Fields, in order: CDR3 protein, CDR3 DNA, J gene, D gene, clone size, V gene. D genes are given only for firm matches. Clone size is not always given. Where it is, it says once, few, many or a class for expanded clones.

CDR3: CASSFLSNQDQPQHF
DNA: TGTGCCAGCAGCTTCTTGTCGAATCAAGATCAGCCCCAGCATTTT
J: TRBJ1-5
D: -
size: once
V: TRBV7-3

CDR3: CSAGPREETQYF
DNA: TGCAGTGCTGGACCCAGGGAAGAGACCCAGTACTTC
J: TRBJ2-5
D: -
size: few
V: TRBV20-1

CDR3: CAISDVTRYSYGYTF
DNA: TGTGCCATCAGTGACGTCACTCGCTACTCCTATGGCTACACCTTC
J: TRBJ1-2
D: -
size: few
V: TRBV10-3

CDR3: CASSLAGSNREQFF
DNA: TGTGCCAGCAGCTTGGCCGGGAGTAATCGTGAGCAGTTCTTC
J: TRBJ2-1
D: -
size: few
V: TRBV5-8

CDR3: CASSLAALTYEQYF
DNA: TGTGCCAGCAGCTTGGCGGCATTGACCTACGAGCAGTACTTC
J: TRBJ2-7
D: -
size: -
V: TRBV5-5

CDR3: CASSALAGGKTGELFF
DNA: TGTGCCAGCAGCGCCCTAGCGGGGGGGAAGACCGGGGAGCTGTTTTTT
J: TRBJ2-2
D: TRBD2
size: few
V: TRBV6-1

CDR3: CASSEVWGFDQPQHF
DNA: TGTGCCAGCAGTGAAGTCTGGGGCTTCGATCAGCCCCAGCATTTT
J: TRBJ1-5
D: -
size: -
V: TRBV6-1

CDR3: CASVDQDNQPQHF
DNA: TGTGCTAGCGTGGACCAGGACAATCAGCCCCAGCATTTT
J: TRBJ1-5
D: -
size: -
V: TRBV12-5

CDR3: CASSKQDGLETQYF
DNA: TGTGCCAGCAGCAAACAGGACGGGCTAGAGACCCAGTACTTC
J: TRBJ2-5
D: -
size: few
V: TRBV12-3/TRBV12-4

CDR3: CASSPRMGSGANVLTF
DNA: TGTGCCAGCTCACCAAGGATGGGTTCTGGGGCCAACGTCCTGACTTTC
J: TRBJ2-6
D: -
size: -
V: TRBV18

CDR3: CASSQEGQGVKNIQYF
DNA: TGTGCCAGCAGCCAAGAGGGACAGGGAGTCAAAAACATTCAGTACTTC
J: TRBJ2-4
D: TRBD1
size: -
V: TRBV4-2

CDR3: CATSDLRDRGSLNTQYF
DNA: TGTGCCACCAGTGATCTACGGGACAGGGGGAGCCTAAATACGCAGTATTTT
J: TRBJ2-3
D: TRBD1
size: few
V: TRBV24-1

CDR3: CASSGRGSSGTDTQYF
DNA: TGTGCCAGCTCGGGACGTGGAAGTTCGGGCACAGATACGCAGTATTTT
J: TRBJ2-3
D: -
size: few
V: TRBV6-1

CDR3: CASTTISSGNTIYF
DNA: TGTGCCAGCACTACCATCAGCTCTGGAAACACCATATATTTT
J: TRBJ1-3
D: -
size: few
V: TRBV3-1

CDR3: CASRLYQETQYF
DNA: TGTGCCAGCAGACTATACCAAGAGACCCAGTACTTC
J: TRBJ2-5
D: -
size: many
V: TRBV2

CDR3: CSALRISGSIYEQYF
DNA: TGCAGCGCCCTGAGGATCAGCGGGAGCATCTACGAGCAGTACTTC
J: TRBJ2-7
D: TRBD2
size: few
V: TRBV29-1